This T cell receptor (beta chain) appears in the sequencing data of a study of metastatic and nonmetastatic thyroid tumors. Thyroid surgery had not been preceded by any treatment in any patient. Trimming stripped 1 base from V and 5 bases from J, with 5 bases between. Germline V lookup: CDR1 SEHNR, CDR2 FQNEAQ (reference sequence). There are 12 residues in the CDR3. Study conclusions and caveats: Compared with benign nodules, malignant thyroid tumors were reported to have significantly higher TCR beta diversity in both blood and tumor.

Original handling: The authors used CDR3 differences across clinicopathological groups to build a distant-metastasis classifier for papillary thyroid cancer. TCRdb re-called the PCR reads with MiXCR. Clone size and V and J calls follow TCRdb, not the original study. The sample consists of several thousand clones, under 20% of them appearing once. This clone counts as medium-sized. Its antigen is unknown. Additional DNA sequences in this sample encode the identical CDR3. The sequencing sample was made of adjacent normal tissue. This sequence joins TRBV7-9 and TRBJ1-1, with D hard to call. This receptor was taken from a female donor with papillary thyroid cancer or a benign thyroid nodule (not recorded which). Some clones in this sample may be carry-over from other donors' samples. This CDR3 is CASSLGWTEAFF. In nucleotides, the CDR3 is TGTGCCAGCAGCTTAGGATGGACTGAAGCTTTCTTT.